Given below is one T cell receptor beta chain in context. Its antigen is currently not known. No base qualities exist here, and no much larger clone lies one base off it. The source of the sample is a study of spatial heterogeneity in lung cancer (dated by TCRdb to between 2017 and 2020). In terms of the full investigation: The donors were 65 to 85 patients from the lung TRACERx cohort who had early-stage, untreated non-small cell lung cancer. More beta-chain than alpha-chain transcripts were consistently detected, likely reflecting higher beta-chain transcript abundance. Follow-up PBMC samples were sequenced whenever the samples were available, and the median time to follow-up was around 2 years after resection. In non-small cell lung cancer, the study quantitatively compared TCR alpha and beta repertoires across several tumor regions, matched nontumor lung, and blood. TCR repertoire features were related to nonsynonymous mutation counts determined by whole-exome sequencing of tumor tissue. At surgery, both alpha and beta chains were TCR-sequenced in 220 tumor regions, 64 matched nontumor lung samples and a few dozen PBMC samples. In the raw uncorrected reads, each unique combination of TCR and UMI appeared more than ten times on average. Paper-wide results and their limitations: Confirming at a functional level the hypothesis that regional TCRs recognize regional mutations was considered to require additional single-cell paired TCR alpha and beta sequencing. Only approximately 13 patients were included in comparisons of baseline and follow-up blood repertoires. Ubiquitous expanded tumor TCRs were detected in blood more often at tumor resection than at routine follow-up.

The time point label on this specimen signifies: blood at routine non-recurrence follow-up after resection. TCR sequencing used whole RNA extracted from tumor and nontumor lung tissue, or from cryopreserved PBMC samples, without cell sorting. Only patients with enough RNA available from two or more tumor regions were chosen for TCR sequencing. The method was 5' RACE. The listed sequencing device is NextSeq 500. To allow correction of PCR and sequencing errors, the TCR library protocol tagged every TCR cDNA molecule with a unique molecular identifier. On the study's bioinformatics: TCR identification, UMI-based error correction and CDR3 extraction were all carried out with Decombinator tools. Expanded TCRs were defined as those above a frequency of 2 per 1,000, corresponding to the top 1% of the tumor frequency distribution. Each repertoire was subsampled 100 times to 5,000 TCRs, after which Renyi diversity was computed with the R vegan package. To build CDR3 similarity networks, amino acid triplet string-kernel similarity was used, and CDR3s were connected when their pairwise similarity was above 0.82. TCRdb passed the public sequencing reads through fastp at Q25 and MiXCR, retaining productive beta sequences. Duplicate CDR3 protein sequences are folded into a single record with the most common DNA and genes. The V and J calls here are based on TCRdb, not the publication. This sample holds 110,000 or so distinct CDR3 sequences; 10% to 14% were observed only once. The top ten clonotypes cover approximately 24% of the sample.

V is clipped by 7 bases and J by 7 bases, and the sequence between their germline boundaries is 7 bases long. From the cysteine up to the phenylalanine, the CDR3 has a length of 11 residues. The sequence is cut down to CDR3 DNA, 33 bases in frame from base 1. Taken from the germline V gene, the CDR1 and CDR2 loops are MNHEY and SVGAGI. The chain uses TRBV6-5 and TRBJ2-2; the D gene is possibly TRBD1, with 5 bases matching. This sample comprised PBMCs, obtained at follow-up. This sequence originates from a female donor with early-stage non-small cell lung cancer. CDR3 loop: CASTQGGELFF. The bases are TGTGCCAGCACTCAGGGCGGGGAGCTGTTTTTT.